Described below is a single T cell receptor beta chain sequence and its context. The method was immunoSEQ multiplex PCR; TCRdb's version includes in-frame clones alone and lacks a portion of them. The profile shows about 370,000 clones, 80% to 95% of them singletons. Trimming left V 1 base short and J 4 bases short, with 14 bases between. The CDR3 runs 16 residues. Germline V lookup: CDR1 PRHDT, CDR2 FYEKMQ (reference sequence). The source of the sample is a study of blood T cell repertoires in COVID-19. Study details: T cells, B-cell-depleted T cells, or PBMCs supplied cDNA or gDNA.

This chain links TRBV13 with TRBJ2-1; maybe TRBD2 (5 bases). This TCR was recovered from a woman between 40 and 50 years old who had been exposed to COVID-19. Source material: PBMCs or T cells enriched from blood (not recorded which). The CDR3: CASSLVGDTGYNEQFF. The CDR3 DNA reads as TGTGCCAGCAGCTTAGTAGGTGATACGGGGTACAATGAGCAGTTCTTC.